This is a list of T cell receptor beta chains from one sample in a study of blood T cell repertoires in COVID-19. The assay was immunoSEQ multiplex PCR, and TCRdb's table has in-frame clones only and misses some. The sample lists about 310,000 clones; about 89% were seen once. Sequencing used PBMCs or T cells enriched from blood (not recorded which). The receptors were sampled from a man between 60 and 75 years old who had recovered from COVID-19. Each CDR3 is given with its conserved first and last residue. Each record gives: D gene, clone size, J gene, V gene, CDR3 protein, CDR3 DNA. The D gene is left open where the match is weak. Only some rows state a clone size, as once, few, many or a class for expanded clones.

>.|.|TRBJ2-7|TRBV6-2/TRBV6-3
CASSFPGHKAYEQYF
TGTGCCAGCAGTTTTCCGGGACATAAAGCCTACGAGCAGTACTTC
>.|.|TRBJ1-1|TRBV6-5
CASSPLPGHTEAFF
TGTGCCAGCAGCCCCCTCCCGGGTCACACTGAAGCTTTCTTT
>.|once|TRBJ2-7|TRBV20-1
CSASPGVNEQYF
TGCAGTGCTAGTCCAGGGGTCAACGAGCAGTACTTC
>.|.|TRBJ1-1|TRBV2
CASSTQGPEAFF
TGTGCCAGCAGTACACAGGGCCCTGAAGCTTTCTTT
>.|.|TRBJ1-6|TRBV7-2
CASSLMRTENSPLHF
TGTGCCAGCAGCTTAATGCGGACAGAGAATTCACCCCTCCACTTT
>.|.|TRBJ2-2|TRBV11-3
CASSFFGVGTGELFF
TGTGCCAGCAGCTTTTTTGGAGTAGGCACCGGGGAGCTGTTTTTT
>.|.|TRBJ2-7|TRBV6-5
CASSYSPSSYEQYF
TGTGCCAGCAGTTATTCCCCCAGCTCCTACGAGCAGTACTTC
>.|few|TRBJ2-7|TRBV4-1
CASSSNQGYEQYF
TGCGCCAGCAGCTCGAACCAGGGGTACGAGCAGTACTTC
>TRBD1|.|TRBJ2-7|TRBV7-2
CASSLARQGYEQYF
TGTGCCAGCAGCTTAGCGCGACAGGGCTACGAGCAGTACTTC
>TRBD1|once|TRBJ1-2|TRBV2
CASSYGQELYGYTF
TGTGCCAGCAGTTACGGACAGGAACTCTATGGCTACACCTTC
>TRBD2|.|TRBJ2-7|TRBV13
CASSGSGLGGKQYF
TGTGCCAGCAGCGGTTCCGGGTTGGGGGGGAAGCAGTACTTC
>.|.|TRBJ2-3|TRBV11-2
CASSRLTDTQYF
TGTGCCAGCAGCCGACTGACAGATACGCAGTATTTT